Sequencing of this T cell receptor (beta chain) was carried out in a study of graft-versus-host responses after intestinal transplantation. Overall study context: Anti-thymocyte globulin served as induction for all recipients, who then took tacrolimus and steroids for three to four years. Whole-study findings and limits: Across patients carrying graft-donor T cell macrochimerism, allografts held high graft-versus-host to host-versus-graft clonal ratios. The authors found GvH clones in recipient marrow, some appearing first in ileum or blood.

Germline values: CDR1 MDHEN, CDR2 SYDVKM. Trimming took 3 bases from V and 6 from J; bases not matched to a gene: 8. The CDR3 has 16 amino acids. As concerns this clone: Its antigen is unknown.

This table comes from immunoSEQ multiplex PCR, and its TCRdb copy is limited to in-frame clones, with some not included. This table holds about 45,000 clones, 91% found once. This sample comprised PBMCs, obtained 524 days after transplant. The source is a human patient who received an intestinal transplant, so some T cells may come from the graft donor. The rearrangement joins TRBV28 to TRBJ1-6; the match to TRBD1 covers 7 bases. As DNA, the CDR3 is TGTGCCAGCAGTTTTGCAGTCGGACAGGTTAATTCACCCCTCCACTTT. Encoded protein: CASSFAVGQVNSPLHF.